The 21 T cell receptor beta chains in this list originate from one sample, sequenced in a study of shared clonotypes between healthy human individuals. TCRdb's copy holds only in-frame clones and misses some; the assay was immunoSEQ multiplex PCR. The sample yields 2 million to 3 million clones, approximately 90% seen once. Sequencing was performed on naive CD4+ T cells sorted from blood. As to subset: CD45RA+ positively selected. These receptor sequences come from a man between 18 and 35 years old in good health.

The gene calls are TRBV15 and TRBJ2-5; D ambiguous. V dropped 3 bases and J dropped 0 bases, with 17 bases sitting between them. The germline gives CDR1 LNHNV, CDR2 YYDKDF (reference sequence). The CDR3 has 17 amino acids. Here the CDR3 DNA reads TGTGCCACCAGCAGTCCCATCGCCAGGCCGTACCAAGAGACCCAGTACTTC. Its translation is CATSSPIARPYQETQYF.

This rearrangement joins TRBV21-1 to TRBJ2-1; TRBD1 was called by the table and not checked on the DNA. TRBV21-1 is labeled a pseudogene. The CDR3 loop spans 15 amino acids. The CDR3 sequence is CASSKALRERLEQFF. As DNA, the CDR3 is TGTGCCAGCAGCAAAGCGCTCAGGGAAAGACTTGAGCAGTTCTTC.

Points on this clone: Other DNA sequences in this sample translate to the same CDR3. V gene TRBV5-1 combines with J gene TRBJ2-7, with 12 bases fitting TRBD2. V lost 4 bases, J lost 4 bases, and 6 bases stayed unmatched. Germline CDR1 reads SGHRS; CDR2 reads YFSETQ. The CDR3 is 15 residues long. In nucleotides, the CDR3 is TGCGCCAGCAGCGGAGGGACTAGCGGGTTTTACGAGCAGTACTTC. This codes for CASSGGTSGFYEQYF. The whole variable domain, remainder taken from reference TRBV5-1 and TRBJ2-7, is KAGVTQTPRYLIKTRGQQVTLSCSPISGHRSVSWYQQTPGQGLQFLFEYFSETQRNKGNFPGRFSGRQFSNSRSEMNVSTLELGDSALYLCASSGGTSGFYEQYFGPGTRLTVT.

V usage is TRBV5-6 and J usage is TRBJ2-4, with TRBD2 matching over 7 bases. Unmatched junction bases numbered 4, after V lost 2 bases and J lost 5 bases. The germline CDR1 and CDR2 sequences are SGHDT and YYEEEE. The CDR3 is 14 residues long. CDR3 sequence reads: CASSFKGRENIQYF. CDR3 DNA: TGTGCCAGCAGCTTTAAAGGGAGGGAAAACATTCAGTACTTC.

The table lists this clone with a count of one. V is TRBV18 and J is TRBJ1-5, with a possible D match to TRBD1 (6 bases). CDR1 and CDR2 from the germline V gene are KGHSH and LQKENI. This CDR3 region has 18 residues. Trimming removed 2 bases from V and 1 base from J, with 18 bases in between. CDR3 sequence reads: CASSPYHEQGASNQPQHF. DNA of the CDR3: TGTGCCAGCTCACCATATCATGAACAGGGTGCGAGCAATCAGCCCCAGCATTTT.

V is TRBV19 and J is TRBJ2-2; 7 nucleotides match TRBD1. V gave up 7 bases and J gave up 0 bases; unmatched junction bases: 11. Germline V gene data show CDR1 as LNHDA and CDR2 as SQIVND (reference sequence). The length of the CDR3 is 17 residues. For the CDR3, the DNA is TGTGCCAGTAACCCTGACAGGGCGTTCTCGAACACCGGGGAGCTGTTTTTT. This encodes CASNPDRAFSNTGELFF.

The J gene is TRBJ2-7, the V gene TRBV5-1, with a possible D match to TRBD2 (11 bases). This CDR3 region has 18 residues. Germline CDR1 SGHRS, CDR2 YFSETQ. Trimming stripped 3 bases from V and 0 bases from J, with 22 bases between. The chain's CDR3 is CASSSPGQGTSGSYEQYF. For the CDR3, the DNA is TGCGCCAGCAGCTCACCGGGACAGGGGACTAGCGGCTCCTACGAGCAGTACTTC. Full variable domain (rest looked up from reference TRBV5-1 and TRBJ2-7): KAGVTQTPRYLIKTRGQQVTLSCSPISGHRSVSWYQQTPGQGLQFLFEYFSETQRNKGNFPGRFSGRQFSNSRSEMNVSTLELGDSALYLCASSSPGQGTSGSYEQYFGPGTRLTVT.

This clone was detected a few times. The V call is TRBV18, the J call TRBJ1-5; D is uncertain. Deletions cut 5 bases from V and 2 bases from J, with 10 bases between. The CDR3 length is 14 residues. Germline loops: CDR1 KGHSH, CDR2 LQKENI. CDR3 in DNA: TGTGCCAGCTCATCGGGTCGGGGCAATCAGCCCCAGCATTTT. Translated: CASSSGRGNQPQHF.

This CDR3 reads CAIGTGSRYEQYF. CDR3 in DNA: TGTGCCATCGGGACAGGGAGTCGGTACGAGCAGTACTTC. The chain is built from TRBV10-3 and TRBJ2-7; 9 bases agree with TRBD1. Trimming at V came to 8 bases and at J to 4 bases, leaving 6 bases not matched to a gene. The CDR3 totals 13 residues. Germline loops: CDR1 ENHRY, CDR2 SYGVKD.

This clone was detected once. This chain joins TRBV28 and TRBJ2-5; D is perhaps TRBD1 or TRBD2 (5 bases each). The germline V gene has CDR1 MDHEN and CDR2 SYDVKM. The CDR3 has 14 residues. The V and J ends lost 2 bases and 11 bases respectively, with 18 bases between them. This chain's CDR3 is CASSLGGTLGEQYF. The CDR3 nucleotides read TGTGCCAGCAGTTTAGGGGGTACGCTCGGGGAGCAGTACTTC.

The chain employs TRBV2 and TRBJ1-2, with D hard to call. V was trimmed by 6 bases and J by 4 bases, leaving 21 bases between them. CDR1 is SNHLY, CDR2 FYNNEI, per germline. The CDR3 covers 16 residues. The CDR3 protein is CASREISGTIGYGYTF. The CDR3 region has the DNA TGTGCCAGCAGGGAGATCTCGGGTACAATTGGCTATGGCTACACCTTC.

V usage is TRBV28 and J usage is TRBJ2-6, with D unresolved. Between the trimmed V and J ends, which lost 7 bases and 2 bases, there was a span of 9 bases. This CDR3 spans 14 amino acids. Per germline, CDR1 MDHEN and CDR2 SYDVKM. CDR3 coding DNA: TGTGCCAGCAACGTCCGTCCTGGGGCCAACGTCCTGACTTTC. It codes for CASNVRPGANVLTF.

The chain joins TRBV10-3 to TRBJ2-7; TRBD1 aligns across 12 bases. This CDR3 comprises 16 residues. Germline loops: CDR1 ENHRY, CDR2 SYGVKD. V lost 10 bases to trimming and J lost 2 bases; unmatched junction nucleotides: 12. The DNA of the CDR3 is TGTGCCACCCGATCGGGGGGGACAGGGGGCGCCTACGAGCAGTACTTC. Protein: CATRSGGTGGAYEQYF.

The chain has TRBV4-3 and TRBJ2-3; D perhaps matches TRBD2 (5 bases). Trimming shortened V by 1 base and J by 2 bases, and 10 bases separated the two germline ends. From germline, CDR1 is LGHNA and CDR2 YSLEER. CDR3 length equals 15 residues. The CDR3 spells CASSQGERDTDTQYF. The CDR3 DNA is TGCGCCAGCAGCCAAGGCGAGAGGGACACAGATACGCAGTATTTT.

The chain couples TRBV7-2 to TRBJ2-7; 10 positions agree with TRBD1. This CDR3 has 17 amino acids. Germline trimming cut 5 bases from V and 6 bases from J; bases unmatched to any gene: 16. The germline V gene encodes CDR1 SGHTA and CDR2 FQGNSA. This chain's CDR3 is CASSPAEAGTGAGEQYF. In DNA form, the CDR3 reads TGTGCCAGCAGCCCAGCGGAGGCTGGGACAGGGGCCGGCGAGCAGTACTTC.

The chain couples TRBV11-2 to TRBJ1-1; no definite D call. Per germline, CDR1 SGHAT and CDR2 FQNNGV. V was shortened by 5 bases and J by 1 base, with 14 bases between the two germline ends. This CDR3 is 15 amino acids long. The CDR3 DNA sequence: TGTGCCAGCAGCCTTCGGGAGGGAGGGAACACTGAAGCTTTCTTT. It codes for CASSLREGGNTEAFF.

The V call is TRBV10-2, the J call TRBJ2-7, with TRBD1 matching 7 bases. Trimming removed 6 bases from V and 0 bases from J; junction bases left unmatched: 11. The CDR3 consists of 16 residues. CDR1 is WSHSY and CDR2 is SAAADI in the germline V gene. CDR3 sequence (DNA): TGCGCCAGCAGCGAATTACAGGGGTCGAGCTCCTACGAGCAGTACTTC. It codes for CASSELQGSSSYEQYF.

The genes are TRBV30 and TRBJ2-7; a weak D match, TRBD2 (6 bases). The V gene lost 5 bases and the J gene lost 3 bases, with 20 bases spanning the gap. The CDR3 consists of 15 residues. CDR1 is GTSNPN and CDR2 is SVGIG in the germline V gene (reference sequence). CDR3 bases: TGTGCCTGGGGGGTAGAGGCTAGCGCGTTCTACGAGCAGTACTTC. This sequence encodes CAWGVEASAFYEQYF.

V usage is TRBV4-3 and J usage is TRBJ1-5; D gene unclear. The CDR3 is 19 amino acids. Germline CDR1 LGHNA, CDR2 YSLEER. V shed 1 base and J shed 0 bases, with 19 bases lying between them. CDR3 in DNA: TGCGCCAGCAGCCAAGGGTGGCAGGCGGGCACTTATAGCAATCAGCCCCAGCATTTT. Translated, it gives CASSQGWQAGTYSNQPQHF.

V and J are TRBV6-6 and TRBJ2-1; 11 bases line up with TRBD2. The CDR3 totals 15 residues. Germline values: CDR1 MNHNY, CDR2 SVGAGI (reference sequence). V lost 11 bases, J lost 7 bases, and 13 bases stayed unmatched. The CDR3 protein is CAAGPTSGIGNEQFF. The CDR3 nucleotides read TGTGCCGCGGGGCCGACTAGCGGGATTGGTAATGAGCAGTTCTTC.

The chain couples TRBV10-3 to TRBJ2-1; D remains ambiguous. The CDR3 is made up of 12 amino acids. V was cut by 3 bases and J by 7 bases, with 7 bases left in between. Germline V lookup: CDR1 ENHRY, CDR2 SYGVKD. The CDR3 region is CAISDGVNEQFF. Written as DNA, the CDR3 is TGTGCCATCAGTGATGGGGTAAATGAGCAGTTCTTC.